This T cell receptor (beta chain) is drawn from a study of CD4 T cells in relation to SARS-CoV-2 and coronaviruses. Overall study results and limits: Pre-pandemic and post-infection samples never came from the same donor. SARS-CoV-2-driven expansion was significantly weaker in crossreactive than monoreactive clones. In 55% to 75% of donors, memory CD4+ clonotypes crossrecognized SARS-CoV-2 and at least one common cold coronavirus spike.

For this clone: Its antigen is as yet unknown.

The repertoire was sequenced with immunoSEQ multiplex PCR; TCRdb's copy has only in-frame clones and lacks some. The table has about 65,000 clones, more than 75% seen once. Trimming took 1 base from V and 4 from J, leaving 15 bases between them. In germline, CDR1 is SGHRS, CDR2 YFSETQ. The CDR3 has 15 amino acids. Unexposed donor CD4+ T cells date from about 2011-2018, before the COVID-19 pandemic. The TCR originated in a human donor in good health. This sequence joins TRBV5-1 and TRBJ2-7; possibly TRBD1 for D (6 bases). The sequenced sample was memory CD4+ T cells from PBMCs. The CDR3 DNA follows: TGCGCCAGCAGCTTGTTGCCAGGGGATAGTTACGAGCAGTACTTC. Its translation is CASSLLPGDSYEQYF.